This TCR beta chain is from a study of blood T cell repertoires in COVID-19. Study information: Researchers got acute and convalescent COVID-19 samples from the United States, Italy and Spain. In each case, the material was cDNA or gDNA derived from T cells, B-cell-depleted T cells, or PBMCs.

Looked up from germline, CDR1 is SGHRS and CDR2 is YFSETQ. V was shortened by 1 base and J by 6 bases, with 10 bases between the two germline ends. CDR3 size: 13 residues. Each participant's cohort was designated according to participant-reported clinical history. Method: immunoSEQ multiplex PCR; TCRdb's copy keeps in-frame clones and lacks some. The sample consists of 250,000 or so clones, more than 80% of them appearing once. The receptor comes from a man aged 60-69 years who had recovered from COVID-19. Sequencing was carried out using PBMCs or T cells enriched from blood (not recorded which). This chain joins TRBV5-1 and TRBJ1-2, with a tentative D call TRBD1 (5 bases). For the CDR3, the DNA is TGCGCCAGCAGCTTGTTGACAGAAGATGGCTACACCTTC. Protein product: CASSLLTEDGYTF.